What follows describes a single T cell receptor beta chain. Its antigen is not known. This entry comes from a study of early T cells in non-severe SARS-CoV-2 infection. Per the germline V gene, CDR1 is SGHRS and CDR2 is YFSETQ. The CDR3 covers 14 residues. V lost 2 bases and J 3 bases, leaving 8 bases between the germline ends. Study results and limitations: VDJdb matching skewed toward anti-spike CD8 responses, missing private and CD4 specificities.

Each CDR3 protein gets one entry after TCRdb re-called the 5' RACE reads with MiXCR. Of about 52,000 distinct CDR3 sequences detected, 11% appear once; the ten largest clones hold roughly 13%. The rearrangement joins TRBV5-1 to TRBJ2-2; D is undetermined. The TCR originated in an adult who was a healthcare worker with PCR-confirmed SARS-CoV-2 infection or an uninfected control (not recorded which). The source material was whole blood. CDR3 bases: TGCGCCAGCAGCTTACCCAAGGACACCGGGGAGCTGTTTTTT. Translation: CASSLPKDTGELFF.